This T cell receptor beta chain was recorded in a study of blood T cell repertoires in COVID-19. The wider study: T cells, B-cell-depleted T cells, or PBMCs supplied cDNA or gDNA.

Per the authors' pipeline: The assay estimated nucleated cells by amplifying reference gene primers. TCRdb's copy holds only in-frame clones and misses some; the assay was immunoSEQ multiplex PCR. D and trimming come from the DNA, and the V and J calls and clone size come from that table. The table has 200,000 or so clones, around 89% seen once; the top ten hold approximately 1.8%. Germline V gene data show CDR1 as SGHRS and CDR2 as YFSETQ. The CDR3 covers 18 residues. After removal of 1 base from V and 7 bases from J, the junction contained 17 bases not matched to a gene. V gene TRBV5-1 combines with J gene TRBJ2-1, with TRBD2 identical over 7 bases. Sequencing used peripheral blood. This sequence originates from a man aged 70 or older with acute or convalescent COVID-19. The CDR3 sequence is CASSLSRVGVAGVNEQFF. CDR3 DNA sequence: TGCGCCAGCAGCTTGTCTCGGGTAGGAGTAGCGGGTGTTAATGAGCAGTTCTTC.